The rows below give T cell receptor beta chains drawn from one sample of a study of T cell responses to AZD1222 COVID-19 vaccine. Profiling relied on immunoSEQ multiplex PCR, and the TCRdb table lists in-frame clones only, not all of them. The profile shows around 110,000 clones, roughly 84% of them singletons. Sequencing was performed on peripheral blood, taken on day 0 of AZD1222 vaccination. All receptors come from an adult in good health. Both conserved end residues are trimmed from each CDR3. The order of the fields is CDR3 protein, V gene, clone size. The listing skips clone size in some rows; elsewhere it reads once, few, many or a size class.

ASSIVGGANVEYGYT | TRBV19 | NA
AWSVRGEQF | TRBV30 | once
ASSIQGAGNSPLH | TRBV11-2 | NA
ASSFSVNTDTQY | TRBV7-7 | once
ATISQGWEKLF | TRBV28 | NA
ASSFSGNGYT | TRBV12-3/TRBV12-4 | NA
ASNIGELF | TRBV21-1 | NA
ASSPQADTQY | TRBV11-2 | once
ASSLKGLAYGYT | TRBV11-2 | NA
SDLGAREAF | TRBV20-1 | few
ASSFPRGDSSYNSPLH | TRBV28 | NA
ASSSGTGGYTEAF | TRBV2 | NA
ASSVGYTGELF | TRBV19 | NA
ASRSGPNTGELF | TRBV7-3 | NA
SVAGGQRETQY | TRBV29-1 | NA
ASRGWQGSTYNEQF | TRBV28 | NA
AIRDRDTGELF | TRBV28 | NA
ASTWGPSNQPQH | TRBV2 | NA
ATSDGGDYGYT | TRBV24-1 | NA
ASSPDRDYGYT | TRBV5-1 | NA
ASTSLGTASDTQY | TRBV5-1 | NA
ASSLEAGGSTDTQY | TRBV11-2 | once
ASSRSPTVEAF | TRBV11-3 | NA
ASSFVGGNQPQH | TRBV5-6 | once
ASSLRQLAGYT | TRBV28 | NA
ASSVGYGYT | TRBV9 | NA
ASSLLFVADTGELF | TRBV7-6 | NA
ATSRDLGGGVDASTDTQY | TRBV15 | NA
ASSGGGTRLMDEQF | TRBV19 | NA
ASSWSGTGESYEQY | TRBV6-5 | NA
ASSLGPSGSNEQY | TRBV5-1 | NA
ASSLDPQGIYGYT | TRBV11-2 | NA
ASSQQIDSNQPQH | TRBV4-1 | NA
ASSVGLAELYEQY | TRBV9 | NA
ASSLASGRFKQF | TRBV28 | NA
ASSVASGSYGYT | TRBV9 | NA
AVELAGSSYEQY | TRBV2 | NA
ASTGDRGPEQPQH | TRBV19 | few
ASSYSVQDDGYT | TRBV6-5 | NA
ASSYSGAGTGELF | TRBV6-6 | NA
ASSSVLGGEKLF | TRBV19 | once
ASSPGQGEYGYT | TRBV7-3 | once
ASSLGGSSAYEQY | TRBV5-4 | NA
ASSPGLGVQETQY | TRBV27 | NA
ASSLSDRGGDGYT | TRBV27 | NA
ASTLVGRTGREKLF | TRBV2 | NA
ASTGTGGDNEQF | TRBV9 | NA
ASNKFRDRGGGTDTQY | TRBV5-4 | NA
ASSVQQSSPLH | TRBV11-2 | few
ASSPGGGNTIY | TRBV18 | NA
ASSRVAQSYNEQF | TRBV6-5 | once
ASSYLASPTDTQY | TRBV6-2/TRBV6-3 | NA
ASNLIGGNEKLF | TRBV2 | NA
AIRGQGGSPLH | TRBV10-3 | NA
ASSLGQIDEQY | TRBV28 | once